This TCR beta chain derives from a study of early stage breast cancer tumors. On the study more broadly: Invasive lobular carcinomas made up about 30% of the 12 ER+/PR+/HER2- tumors. Study-wide results and limits: Tumors had roughly 2.5-fold higher T cell density than normal breast.

Germline V gene data show CDR1 as MDHEN and CDR2 as SYDVKM. The junction had 7 bases not matched to a gene; V was cut back by 2 bases and J by 0 bases. CDR3 length equals 17 residues. Each sample had two DNA replicates, roughly 0.5 ug blood or about 1.5 ug tissue. TCRdb's table, derived via immunoSEQ multiplex PCR, lists solely in-frame clones and lacks some. The data show some 35,000 clones, roughly 70% seen once. Of note for this clone: No antigen is known for it.

The rearrangement uses TRBV28 and TRBJ1-5; TRBD1 matches 7 bases. Sequenced sample: blood. The source is a person aged 55 to 75 with breast cancer. The CDR3 reads CASSLAGGTYSNQPQHF. CDR3 sequence (DNA): TGTGCCAGCAGTTTAGCAGGGGGGACGTATAGCAATCAGCCCCAGCATTTT.